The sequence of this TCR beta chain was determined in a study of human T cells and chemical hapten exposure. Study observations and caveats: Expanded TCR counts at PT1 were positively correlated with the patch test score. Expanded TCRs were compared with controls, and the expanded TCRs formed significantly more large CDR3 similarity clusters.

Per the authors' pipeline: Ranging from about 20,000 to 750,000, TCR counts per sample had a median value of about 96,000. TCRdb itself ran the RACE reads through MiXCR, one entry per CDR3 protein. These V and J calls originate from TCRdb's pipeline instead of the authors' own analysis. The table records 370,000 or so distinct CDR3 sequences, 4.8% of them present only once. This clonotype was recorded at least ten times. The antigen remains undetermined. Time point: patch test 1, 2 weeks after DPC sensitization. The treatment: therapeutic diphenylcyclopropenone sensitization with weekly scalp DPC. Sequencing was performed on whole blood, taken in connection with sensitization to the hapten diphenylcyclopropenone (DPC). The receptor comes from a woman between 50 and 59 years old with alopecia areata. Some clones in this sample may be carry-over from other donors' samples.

CDR3 nucleotides: TGTGCCAGCAGCGCCCCCGGCAGGGTTGGTGGAAACACCATATATTTT. Protein sequence: CASSAPGRVGGNTIYF. The chain joins TRBV7-2 to TRBJ1-3; maybe TRBD1 (5 bases). This CDR3 comprises 16 residues. Germline values: CDR1 SGHTA, CDR2 FQGNSA. The V end lost 5 bases, the J end lost 3 bases, and 17 bases lay between the germline ends.